This TCR beta chain was observed in a study of T cells in Graves' hyperthyroidism and ophthalmopathy. Germline loops: CDR1 DFQATT, CDR2 SNEGSKA (reference sequence). The CDR3 covers 14 residues. V lost 1 base, J lost 6 bases, and 14 bases lay in between. Broader study findings: In the blood, most expanded thyroid clonotypes above 0.001 appeared as well. A model of 13 V-J pairs discriminated ophthalmopathy from stable hyperthyroidism. Ophthalmopathy, which appeared later, was predicted by the model a median about 5.9 months before onset.

Diagnosis relied on clinical symptoms, serum thyroxine and TRAb, thyroid ultrasound and orbital computed tomography. With regard to this clonotype: The antigen is not known.

Amplified TCR beta CDR3 regions came from RNA transcripts. Using the HTBI primer set, a first-round RT-PCR was run on the TCR CDR3. TCRdb used MiXCR to reprocess the multiplex PCR reads, holding one entry per CDR3 protein. The repertoire holds fewer than 900,000 distinct CDR3 sequences, approximately 19% seen once, with 16% in the top ten. This TCR derives from a woman aged 50 to 60 with Graves' hyperthyroidism that later progressed to Graves' ophthalmopathy. This chain joins TRBV20-1 and TRBJ2-3; possibly TRBD1 for D (6 bases). Sequencing was carried out using blood. As DNA, the CDR3 is TGCAGTGCTAGAGGGGACACCCCTCTCGATACGCAGTATTTT. This encodes CSARGDTPLDTQYF.